This is a list of T cell receptor beta chains from one sample in a study of cytomegalovirus exposure and HLA in healthy donors. Sequencing was performed with immunoSEQ multiplex PCR; in TCRdb, only in-frame clones are kept and a portion is missing. The top ten clones hold 6.8% of a sample with about 140,000 clones, roughly 75% of them seen once. The sequenced sample was PBMCs. The receptors shown here come from a man aged 35-49 years in good health and CMV-seropositive. Each CDR3 is given with its conserved first and last residue. The order of the fields is D gene, clone size, V gene, J gene, CDR3 protein, CDR3 DNA. D genes are given only for firm matches. A clone size is listed for some rows: how often the clone was seen (once, few, many), or a class if it is expanded.

TRBD1	NA	TRBV27	TRBJ2-7	CASSSTGVTYEQYF	TGTGCCAGCAGTTCGACAGGGGTCACCTACGAGCAGTACTTC
TRBD1	NA	TRBV28	TRBJ2-7	CASSTPTGLSYEQYF	TGTGCCAGCAGTACTCCGACAGGGCTTTCCTACGAGCAGTACTTC
NA	NA	TRBV11-2	TRBJ2-7	CASSLTTNPSYEQYF	TGTGCCAGCAGCTTAACGACAAATCCCTCCTACGAGCAGTACTTC
NA	NA	TRBV29-1	TRBJ1-1	CSVNLAAGGEAFF	TGCAGCGTTAATCTCGCCGCCGGGGGGGAAGCTTTCTTT
NA	NA	TRBV5-1	TRBJ2-3	CASSPSPSRTDTQYF	TGCGCCAGCAGCCCCTCGCCTAGCCGCACAGATACGCAGTATTTT
TRBD1	NA	TRBV30	TRBJ1-2	CAWSAIRGRYGYTF	TGTGCCTGGAGTGCGATCAGGGGGCGCTATGGCTACACCTTC
TRBD1	NA	TRBV4-3	TRBJ2-7	CASSLTGQGDYEQYF	TGCGCCAGCAGCCTTACGGGACAGGGGGACTACGAGCAGTACTTC
TRBD1	NA	TRBV18	TRBJ2-7	CASSGTGGTYEQYF	TGTGCCAGCTCCGGGACAGGGGGAACCTACGAGCAGTACTTC
TRBD1	NA	TRBV11-2	TRBJ1-3	CASSLDRTGVGNTIYF	TGTGCCAGCAGCTTAGACCGGACAGGGGTAGGAAACACCATATATTTT
TRBD1	NA	TRBV29-1	TRBJ1-2	CSVGGGGGGDGYTF	TGCAGCGTTGGGGGTGGAGGGGGCGGAGATGGCTACACCTTC
TRBD2	NA	TRBV6-5	TRBJ2-3	CASSSLAGADTDTQYF	TGTGCCAGCAGTTCACTAGCGGGGGCCGACACAGATACGCAGTATTTT
TRBD2	NA	TRBV6-5	TRBJ2-3	CASRGTSGNRDTQYF	TGTGCCAGCAGGGGAACTAGCGGGAACCGCGATACGCAGTATTTT
NA	NA	TRBV4-2	TRBJ1-1	CASSPPSGPGHPRVYTEAFF	TGTGCCAGCAGCCCACCTTCCGGCCCGGGACACCCGAGGGTGTACACTGAAGCTTTCTTT
TRBD2	NA	TRBV5-1	TRBJ2-5	CASSWGLAGGEETQYF	TGCGCCAGCAGCTGGGGACTAGCGGGGGGTGAGGAGACCCAGTACTTC
NA	NA	TRBV2	TRBJ2-7	CASSEGRGRYEQYF	TGTGCCAGCAGTGAAGGGAGGGGACGGTACGAGCAGTACTTC
NA	few	TRBV10-1	TRBJ2-7	CASSEGTGREQYF	TGCGCCAGCAGTGAGGGTACAGGAAGGGAGCAGTACTTC
NA	NA	TRBV4-3	TRBJ1-4	CASSLSPGTGPRNEKLFF	TGCGCCAGCAGCCTAAGTCCCGGAACAGGTCCGCGTAATGAAAAACTGTTTTTT
NA	NA	TRBV6-6	TRBJ2-7	CASSPGSSYEQYF	TGTGCCAGCAGTCCCGGGTCCTCCTACGAGCAGTACTTC